There are a few counts of the clone carrying this T cell receptor (beta chain). Antigen specificity is unknown. These data come from a study of T-cell reconstitution after alpha-beta-depleted transplantation in children. Study-wide points: Newly produced T cells mostly accounted for T-cell counts and diversity one year post-transplant.

The CDR3 is 16 amino acids. With 7 bases clipped from V and 5 bases from J, the junction kept 17 bases outside the gene matches. The germline V gene has CDR1 DFQATT and CDR2 SNEGSKA (reference sequence). Unique molecular identifiers featured in how the TCRbeta library was prepared. TCRdb recomputed calls from the PCR reads with MiXCR, one row per CDR3 protein. This sample has approximately 500,000 distinct CDR3 sequences, with about 10% found just once. The chain has TRBV20-1 and TRBJ2-5, with 9 positions matching TRBD2. Source: PBMCs, taken before TCRalphabeta/CD19-depleted stem cell transplant. The sequence was collected from a child aged 2 to 10 with inherited bone marrow failure, due to receive a stem cell transplant. CDR3 DNA: TGCAGTGGGCTCGGGCTAGCGGGAATTGGCGAGGAGACCCAGTACTTC. Translation: CSGLGLAGIGEETQYF.